This TCR beta chain was captured by sequencing in a study of T-cell reconstitution after alpha-beta-depleted transplantation in children. Points from the study as a whole: It was surviving recipient T cells and thymic progenitors that gave some patients high TCRbeta diversity at day 60. From newly produced T cells came most of the T-cell counts and diversity one year after transplant. Several hundred rapidly expanded clones from non-depleted graft cells reportedly supplied alpha-beta T cells about two months post-transplant.

For TCRbeta, the library was prepared with unique molecular identifiers. TCRdb re-called the PCR reads with MiXCR, one entry per CDR3 protein. This sample yields hundreds of thousands of distinct CDR3 sequences, of which around 9.9% are seen a single time; over 25% belongs to the top ten. Trimming pared 4 bases from V and 1 base from J, leaving 11 bases between. The germline gives CDR1 SGHRS, CDR2 YFSETQ. The CDR3 is made up of 14 amino acids. This clonotype was seen many times. Its antigen is as yet unknown. The chain is built from TRBV5-1 and TRBJ1-1; possible D gene TRBD1, 5 bases. The TCR was taken from a child younger than two with acute myeloid leukemia, due to receive a stem cell transplant. Here the sequenced sample was PBMCs, taken before TCRalphabeta/CD19-depleted stem cell transplant. As DNA, the CDR3 is TGCGCCAGCAGCCCGGGACGGACGAACACTGAAGCTTTCTTT. It codes for CASSPGRTNTEAFF.